This T cell receptor beta chain was identified during a study of T cells in Graves' hyperthyroidism and ophthalmopathy (dated by TCRdb to about 2019). With respect to the entire study: Peripheral blood samples were taken at initial diagnosis, before any treatment was given. The roughly 94 discovery patients were randomly split 7:3 into training and test sets. Prospective prediction of ophthalmopathy was tested in an independent validation cohort consisting of some 19 hyperthyroidism patients and some 16 patients who later progressed to ophthalmopathy. TCR V-J signatures able to tell the groups apart were searched for in a discovery cohort of approximately 95 patients, of whom more than 40 had Graves' ophthalmopathy and about 60 had stable Graves' hyperthyroidism. Once sampling was done, hyperthyroidism patients were given methimazole at a starting dose of 30 mg daily, whereas ophthalmopathy patients were given high-dose intravenous methylprednisolone. Thyroid tissue and blood T-cell repertoires from roughly 6 Graves' hyperthyroidism patients were also compared in the study. The paper describes TCR Vbeta CDR3 sequencing of 120 to 150 peripheral blood samples, made up of about 40 ophthalmopathy patients, around 78 hyperthyroidism patients and 17 progressor patients.

A patient counted as having stable Graves' hyperthyroidism if no progression to ophthalmopathy occurred over 18 months of follow-up. Hyperthyroidism patients were newly diagnosed, with disease duration under 2 months, and aged 18 to 65 years. The study excluded patients with uncontrolled infections, other autoimmune diseases, pregnancy or lactation. Diagnoses were established on the basis of clinical symptoms, serum thyroxine and TRAb, thyroid ultrasound, and orbital computed tomography. Ficoll-Paque density gradient centrifugation was used to isolate PBMCs from approximately 11 ml of fresh peripheral blood. Total RNA was extracted using Trizol reagent, and RNA quality was assessed on an Agilent 2100 Bioanalyzer. From cysteine to phenylalanine, the CDR3 is 16 amino acids long. Here the CDR3 DNA is all that survives: 48 bases in frame from base 1. CDR1 and CDR2 were assigned from the germline V gene as SNHLY and FYNNEI.

This clonotype has only a few counts. Its antigen target is currently unknown. A much larger clone differs by one base, so this may be a read error. Amplification of TCR beta CDR3 regions was carried out from RNA transcripts. For the first round of RT-PCR on the TCR CDR3, the HTBI primer set was used together with the Qiagen OneStep RT-PCR kit. A second multiplex PCR round built the libraries, followed by size selection and purification. Paired-end sequencing of the libraries was performed with 100 bp reads on an Illumina HiSeq2000. In the authors' own workflow: SOAPnuke was used to process the raw data, throwing out any read that contained adapters or uncalled bases, had a mean Phred below 15, or lacked an exact constant-primer or identifier match. High-quality paired reads were merged using COPE v1.2.5, and each unique nucleotide sequence was defined as a clonotype. MiTCR v1.1 was used to align clonotypes to the IMGT TRBV, TRBD and TRBJ reference segments. The analysis included only V-J combinations with a frequency above 0.0001, which together covered roughly 99% of the repertoires. A TCS score was defined as the ratio of F50 (clonal expansion) to E x V (chaos), with BLOSUM62-based TCRdist applied between CDR3 peptides within each V-J. Welch's t-statistics and random forest reduced around 510 V-J features to around 14, which were used in a naive Bayes classifier (R e1071). TCRdb itself trimmed the public reads at Q25 with fastp, ran MiXCR and retained productive beta chains. CDR3 protein duplicates are merged, each entry listing the most common genes and DNA. It is TCRdb's table, rather than the study itself, that gives the V and J calls and clone size. The sample contains 400,000 to 550,000 distinct CDR3 sequences, 13% to 15% of them found a single time. The biggest ten clones account for 17% of the sample.

The paper as a whole reports these results and caveats: In validation, progression to ophthalmopathy was predicted by the model with more than 65% sensitivity and around 76% specificity, a median of roughly six months before onset. No statistical method was used to fix the sample size in advance, and group allocation was not hidden from the investigators. In cross-validation, a model built on a 13 V-J signature told ophthalmopathy apart from stable hyperthyroidism with 85% to 90% sensitivity and around 84% specificity, and in testing the same model reached 80%/75%. Most expanded thyroid clonotypes (frequency above 0.001) were also detected in blood, suggesting blood repertoires may reflect thyroid immune responses.

The TCR originated in a woman under 30 with Graves' hyperthyroidism. The sample comprised blood. The V and J genes are TRBV2 and TRBJ1-5, and the D gene may be TRBD1, 6 bases matching. The DNA is TGTGCCAGCAGTAAGGCCCACCGGGGGGGCAACCAGCCCCAGCATTTT. It encodes CASSKAHRGGNQPQHF.